Listed here are 23 T cell receptor beta chains from one sample, sequenced in a study of human T cells and chemical hapten exposure. Time point denoted: patch test 1, 2 weeks after DPC sensitization. Treatment given: therapeutic diphenylcyclopropenone sensitization with weekly scalp DPC. Sequencing started from total RNA isolated from unfractionated whole blood. One entry per CDR3 protein results from TCRdb running MiXCR on the RACE reads. The sample lists about 37,000 distinct CDR3 sequences; 6% to 7% were seen once. The source material was whole blood, sampled in connection with sensitization to the hapten diphenylcyclopropenone (DPC). These receptors were taken from a young woman with alopecia areata. Some clones in this sample may be carry-over from other donors' samples.

At least ten counts were recorded for this clonotype. The CDR3, as DNA: TGCGCCAGCAGCCAAGTGGCAGGGGTTGAATCCTACGAGCAGTACTTC. Its protein product is CASSQVAGVESYEQYF. J is TRBJ2-7 and V is TRBV4-1, with D perhaps TRBD1 (6 bases). This CDR3 has 16 amino acids. Trimming stripped 1 base from V and 1 base from J, with 14 bases between. Germline V CDR1 and CDR2: MGHRA, YSYEKL.

This clonotype was seen at least ten times. J is TRBJ2-5 and V is TRBV20-1; 8 nucleotides align to TRBD2. V lost 0 bases and J lost 0; bases outside the gene matches: 9. Germline lookup yields CDR1 DFQATT and CDR2 SNEGSKA (reference sequence). The CDR3 is made up of 17 amino acids. The CDR3 bases are TGCAGTGCTAGAGATCCGCGAAGCGGGGGTCACCAAGAGACCCAGTACTTC. Translated, it gives CSARDPRSGGHQETQYF.

The V call is TRBV6-5, the J call TRBJ2-5; 11 positions agree with TRBD2. This CDR3 region has 16 residues. The V and J ends lost 6 bases and 1 base, in that order; junction bases with no gene match: 7. Germline V CDR1 and CDR2: MNHEY, SVGAGI. CDR3 DNA sequence: TGTGCCAGCAGCCTTGCTAGCGGGGGGTCCCAAGAGACCCAGTACTTC. Protein sequence: CASSLASGGSQETQYF.

This clonotype showed up many times. The chain recombines TRBV6-1 with TRBJ2-7; TRBD1 agrees at 9 bases. The CDR3 sequence is 12 residues long. Germline V gives CDR1 MNHNS, CDR2 SASEGT. Unmatched junction bases numbered 2, after V lost 5 bases and J lost 6 bases. The CDR3 coding sequence is TGTGCCAGCAGTAGACAGGGGGGCGAGCAGTACTTC. Its translation is CASSRQGGEQYF.

This chain connects TRBV7-8 to TRBJ2-3, with TRBD2 matching 9 bases. CDR1 is SGHVS, CDR2 FQNEAQ, per germline. Trimming cost V 8 bases and J 2 bases; bases outside gene matches: 8. The CDR3 sequence is 15 residues long. The CDR3 region is CASDPAGGNTDTQYF. The CDR3 DNA sequence: TGTGCCAGCGACCCAGCGGGGGGCAACACAGATACGCAGTATTTT.

This clonotype was seen repeatedly, ten times or more. The rearrangement joins TRBV5-1 to TRBJ1-4; a possible D gene is TRBD1 (5 bases). Trimming pared 0 bases from V and 7 bases from J, leaving 10 bases between. CDR3 size: 14 residues. CDR1 and CDR2 from the germline V gene are SGHRS and YFSETQ. The CDR3 loop reads CASSLDSGGEKLFF. In DNA, the CDR3 is TGCGCCAGCAGCTTGGATTCCGGGGGTGAAAAACTGTTTTTT.

This clonotype came up many times. V gene TRBV7-2 combines with J gene TRBJ2-3; 11 bases fit TRBD2. After removal of 5 bases from V and 1 base from J, the junction contained 5 bases not matched to a gene. This CDR3 region has 16 residues. In germline, CDR1 is SGHTA, CDR2 FQGNSA. This CDR3 reads CASSALAGGGTDTQYF. The CDR3 DNA reads TGTGCCAGCAGCGCCCTAGCGGGGGGTGGCACAGATACGCAGTATTTT. Complete variable domain (other parts from reference TRBV7-2 and TRBJ2-3): GAGVSQSPSNKVTEKGKDVELRCDPISGHTALYWYRQSLGQGLEFLIYFQGNSAPDKSGLPSDRFSAERTGGSVSTLTIQRTQQEDSAVYLCASSALAGGGTDTQYFGPGTRLTVL.

This sequence joins TRBV28 and TRBJ1-2; 11 bases are shared with TRBD1. The CDR3 loop spans 15 amino acids. CDR1 is MDHEN and CDR2 is SYDVKM in the germline V gene. The junction had 3 bases not matched to a gene; V was cut back by 2 bases and J by 4 bases. This CDR3 reads CASSLIGTGGYGYTF. CDR3 nucleotide sequence: TGTGCCAGCAGTTTAATCGGGACAGGGGGCTATGGCTACACCTTC.

The chain joins TRBV6-2 or TRBV6-3 to TRBJ1-1; possibly TRBD1 for D (5 bases). In germline, CDR1 is MNHEY, CDR2 SVGEGT. The CDR3 extends over 11 amino acids. V shed 8 bases and J shed 4 bases, with 8 bases lying between them. The CDR3 here is CASSQGTEAFF. The CDR3 DNA follows: TGTGCCAGCTCGCAGGGCACTGAAGCTTTCTTT.

This clonotype came up many times. This chain connects TRBV6-6 to TRBJ2-7; TRBD2 agrees at 11 bases. Losses at the gene ends were 4 bases for V and 7 bases for J; bases not matched to a gene: 6. Looked up from germline, CDR1 is MNHNY and CDR2 is SVGAGI (reference sequence). The CDR3 runs 14 residues. CDR3 nucleotide sequence: TGTGCCAGCAGTTTCCTAGCGGGGGGAGGGGAGCAGTACTTC. It encodes CASSFLAGGGEQYF.

The rearrangement uses TRBV18 and TRBJ2-6; possible D gene TRBD2, 7 bases. The V end was cut by 3 bases, the J end by 0 bases, with 12 bases between. Germline V gives CDR1 KGHSH, CDR2 LQKENI. The CDR3 is made up of 17 amino acids. CDR3 nucleotide sequence: TGTGCCAGCTCACCCCAGGGGAGGGGCTCTGGGGCCAACGTCCTGACTTTC. This gives the protein CASSPQGRGSGANVLTF.

This clonotype was seen more than once but under ten times. V and J are TRBV19 and TRBJ1-1; no reliable D call. This CDR3 has 12 residues. Germline values: CDR1 LNHDA, CDR2 SQIVND (reference sequence). V lost 2 bases to trimming and J lost 7 bases, with 8 bases between them. CDR3 amino acids: CASSISAHEAFF. The CDR3 DNA reads TGTGCCAGTAGTATATCGGCACATGAAGCTTTCTTT.

This clonotype turned up a few times. The chain employs TRBV20-1 and TRBJ2-5; 9 bases align to TRBD1. The CDR3 is 15 residues long. The trim removed 1 base at V and 4 bases at J, leaving 7 bases unmatched. Germline V gives CDR1 DFQATT, CDR2 SNEGSKA (reference sequence). CDR3 DNA sequence: TGCAGTGCTAGAGCGGACAGGGGTTCCCCAGAGACCCAGTACTTC. It is translated as CSARADRGSPETQYF.

This clonotype was counted at least ten times. V usage is TRBV18 and J usage is TRBJ2-3; D ambiguous. V was trimmed by 3 bases and J by 2 bases, leaving 9 bases between them. CDR1 is KGHSH and CDR2 is LQKENI in the germline V gene. The CDR3 has 14 residues. CDR3 sequence (DNA): TGTGCCAGCTCACCGGTCCCCAACACAGATACGCAGTATTTT. Protein product: CASSPVPNTDTQYF. Full variable domain (missing parts from reference TRBV18 and TRBJ2-3): NAGVMQNPRHLVRRRGQEARLRCSPMKGHSHVYWYRQLPEEGLKFMVYLQKENIIDESGMPKERFSAEFPKEGPSILRIQQVVRGDSAAYFCASSPVPNTDTQYFGPGTRLTVL.

This clonotype has ten or more counts. The chain joins TRBV28 to TRBJ2-3; TRBD2 matches at 14 bases. This CDR3 contains 16 residues. The V segment lost 5 bases and the J segment 4 bases; nucleotides outside the gene matches: 5. Per germline, CDR1 MDHEN and CDR2 SYDVKM. This CDR3 is CASSDRTSGGPDTQYF. The CDR3 DNA reads as TGTGCCAGCAGTGATCGGACTAGCGGGGGGCCAGATACGCAGTATTTT.

This clonotype was found a few times. The chain joins TRBV7-9 to TRBJ1-5; no clear D gene. The germline V gene has CDR1 SEHNR and CDR2 FQNEAQ (reference sequence). The CDR3 runs to 13 residues. V gave up 3 bases and J gave up 4 bases, with 7 bases separating them. CDR3: CASSFEGNQPQHF. The CDR3 nucleotides read TGTGCCAGCAGCTTCGAAGGGAATCAGCCCCAGCATTTT. The whole variable domain, remainder taken from reference TRBV7-9 and TRBJ1-5, is DTGVSQNPRHKITKRGQNVTFRCDPISEHNRLYWYRQTLGQGPEFLTYFQNEAQLEKSRLLSDRFSAERPKGSFSTLEIQRTEQGDSAMYLCASSFEGNQPQHFGDGTRLSIL.

On this clonotype: This could be a read error, since a much larger clone is one nucleotide away. V and J are TRBV7-9 and TRBJ2-2; D might be TRBD2 (5 bases). From germline, CDR1 is SEHNR and CDR2 FQNEAQ (reference sequence). The CDR3 is 15 amino acids. Between the trimmed V and J ends, which lost 5 bases and 6 bases, there was a span of 16 bases. For the CDR3, the DNA is TGTGCCAGCAGCCCAATCATGCCAGCGGCCGGGGAGCTGTTTTTT. It codes for CASSPIMPAAGELFF.

This clonotype showed up just a few times. The chain links TRBV20-1 to TRBJ2-3; perhaps D is TRBD1 or TRBD2 (5 bases each). V shed 6 bases and J shed 2 bases, with 15 bases lying between them. The CDR3 runs 14 residues. Germline CDR1 reads DFQATT; CDR2 reads SNEGSKA (reference sequence). CDR3 bases: TGCAGTGCCCAACGGGGACCCTCCACAGATACGCAGTATTTT. As protein: CSAQRGPSTDTQYF.

V and J are TRBV12-3 or TRBV12-4 and TRBJ2-7; no clear D. Trimming took 0 bases from V and 4 from J, leaving 10 bases between them. CDR3 length: 14 amino acids. CDR3 in DNA: TGTGCCAGCAGTTTAGCAGCAGTGGGATACGAGCAGTACTTC. It is translated as CASSLAAVGYEQYF.

This clonotype turned up a few times. The rearrangement uses TRBV4-3 and TRBJ1-6; D ambiguous. The germline V and J ends were trimmed by 0 bases and 10 bases, with 7 bases remaining between them. The germline V gene encodes CDR1 LGHNA and CDR2 YSLEER. The CDR3 has 13 amino acids. CDR3 loop: CASSQEQSSPLHF. The CDR3 nucleotides are TGCGCCAGCAGCCAAGAGCAGTCCTCACCCCTCCACTTT.

This clonotype occurred a few times. The gene calls are TRBV28 and TRBJ1-6; no definite D call. Trimming cost V 8 bases and J 7 bases, with 9 bases left between them. The germline gives CDR1 MDHEN, CDR2 SYDVKM. This CDR3 spans 12 amino acids. In DNA, the CDR3 is TGTGCCAGCCTATCTGCCAATTCACCCCTCCACTTT. It is translated as CASLSANSPLHF.

This clonotype was seen at least ten times. At one end, the junction sequence differs from germline, possibly due to a read error. This chain uses TRBV29-1 with TRBJ2-3; D is unresolved. Germline CDR1 reads SQVTM; CDR2 reads ANQGSEA. This CDR3 spans 12 amino acids. The CDR3 loop reads CSAESSTDTQYF. In DNA form, the CDR3 reads TGCAGCGCTGAATCTAGCACAGATACGCAGTATTTT.

This clonotype was seen ten or more times. This chain uses TRBV11-2 with TRBJ1-4; D not certain. The CDR3 spans 16 residues. Germline assignment: CDR1 SGHAT and CDR2 FQNNGV. V lost 5 bases and J lost 0, with 13 bases in between. The CDR3 reads CASSHPVASTNEKLFF. CDR3 nucleotide sequence: TGTGCCAGCAGCCACCCAGTGGCTTCAACTAATGAAAAACTGTTTTTT.